These T cell receptor beta chains were read from a single sample in a study of Graves' ophthalmopathy and Graves' hyperthyroidism. TCRdb re-analysed the multiplex PCR reads in MiXCR, keeping a single row per CDR3 protein. Of under 250,000 distinct CDR3 sequences listed, over 25% are singletons. What was sequenced was peripheral blood. The receptors originated from a man in his fifties or sixties with Graves' ophthalmopathy. The CDR3 runs from the conserved cysteine through the conserved F or W. Fields, in order: D gene, clone size, V gene, J gene, CDR3 protein, CDR3 DNA. The D gene is left open where the match is weak. Size tells how often a clone was seen (once, few, many) or the class of an expanded clone, and some rows leave it out.

>-|-|TRBV6-5|TRBJ2-2
CASSYMGTTGELFF
TGTGCCAGCAGTTACATGGGTACCACCGGGGAGCTGTTTTTT
>-|many|TRBV6-1|TRBJ1-5
CASRNLGQANQPQHF
TGTGCCAGCAGAAACCTGGGGCAGGCTAATCAGCCCCAGCATTTT
>TRBD2|-|TRBV24-1|TRBJ2-7
CATSAGLAGDPYEQYF
TGTGCCACCAGTGCCGGACTAGCGGGAGATCCCTACGAGCAGTACTTC
>-|many|TRBV27|TRBJ2-7
CASSFQETAYEQYF
TGTGCCAGCAGTTTCCAGGAGACCGCCTACGAGCAGTACTTC
>-|few|TRBV7-2|TRBJ2-2
CASSLAKGPTGELFF
TGTGCCAGCAGCTTAGCCAAGGGGCCAACCGGGGAGCTGTTTTTT
>TRBD2|many|TRBV27|TRBJ2-2
CATRTSGRSVGELFF
TGTGCCACTAGGACTAGCGGGAGATCGGTCGGGGAGCTGTTTTTT
>-|many|TRBV10-3|TRBJ1-5
CAISESVGSNQPQHF
TGTGCCATCAGTGAGTCAGTGGGAAGCAATCAGCCCCAGCATTTT
>TRBD2|many|TRBV13|TRBJ2-7
CASTPRRASGVDYEQYF
TGTGCCAGCACCCCCCGGCGGGCTAGCGGGGTCGACTACGAGCAGTACTTC
>-|many|TRBV6-2/TRBV6-3|TRBJ2-5
CASSYIAEETQYF
TGTGCCAGCAGTTACATAGCGGAAGAGACCCAGTACTTC
>-|-|TRBV7-2|TRBJ2-5
CASSFGNWEGTQYF
TGTGCCAGCAGCTTTGGAAACTGGGAAGGGACCCAGTACTTC
>TRBD2|many|TRBV4-3|TRBJ2-7
CASSQDGGTSGRSAEQYF
TGCGCCAGCAGCCAAGATGGGGGGACTAGCGGGAGGTCAGCCGAGCAGTACTTC
>-|many|TRBV4-3|TRBJ1-5
CASSQGRGHNQPQHF
TGCGCCAGCAGCCAAGGGAGGGGTCACAATCAGCCCCAGCATTTT
>TRBD1|many|TRBV7-2|TRBJ2-2
CASTVGTGFTGELFF
TGTGCCAGCACCGTAGGGACAGGGTTCACCGGGGAGCTGTTTTTT
>-|-|TRBV28|TRBJ1-1
CASTPEADMNTEAFF
TGTGCCAGCACACCCGAGGCGGACATGAACACTGAAGCTTTCTTT
>TRBD1|few|TRBV6-1|TRBJ2-7
CASRGQQGSYEQYF
TGTGCCAGCAGGGGCCAACAGGGGTCCTACGAGCAGTACTTC
>-|many|TRBV4-1|TRBJ2-7
CASSQDWRGEQYF
TGCGCCAGCAGCCAAGATTGGAGGGGCGAGCAGTACTTC
>TRBD1|many|TRBV27|TRBJ2-7
CASSLSGTGEVYF
TGTGCCAGCAGTCTCTCCGGGACAGGGGAGGTGTACTTC
>-|once|TRBV15|TRBJ2-7
CATSRDGGSYEQYF
TGTGCCACCAGCAGAGATGGAGGGTCCTACGAGCAGTACTTC
>TRBD2|many|TRBV12-3/TRBV12-4|TRBJ2-7
CASSSTPLAGYPLHEQYF
TGTGCCAGCAGTTCTACACCCCTAGCGGGATACCCCCTCCACGAGCAGTACTTC
>-|many|TRBV6-5|TRBJ2-2
CASSYRAGPNTGELFF
TGTGCCAGCAGTTACAGGGCAGGCCCTAACACCGGGGAGCTGTTTTTT
>-|many|TRBV4-3|TRBJ1-6
CASSQASNNSPLHF
TGCGCCAGCAGCCAAGCTAGCAATAATTCACCCCTCCACTTT
>TRBD1|few|TRBV12-3/TRBV12-4|TRBJ1-5
CASSLTGVNQPQHF
TGTGCCAGCAGTCTTACAGGGGTCAATCAGCCCCAGCATTTT
>-|-|TRBV18|TRBJ2-5
CASSPDTRETQYF
TGTGCCAGCTCACCCGATACCAGAGAGACCCAGTACTTC
>-|-|TRBV6-5|TRBJ2-7
CASSYEGGATYEQYF
TGTGCCAGCAGTTACGAGGGGGGTGCTACCTACGAGCAGTACTTC
>-|-|TRBV20-1|TRBJ1-3
CSAREGGTAGNTIYF
TGCAGTGCTAGAGAGGGGGGGACGGCAGGAAACACCATATATTTT
>-|-|TRBV6-1|TRBJ1-2
CASSEPGLGSGYTF
TGTGCCAGCAGTGAACCGGGTTTAGGGTCCGGCTACACCTTC
>-|many|TRBV7-2|TRBJ2-4
CASSLGGNIQYF
TGTGCCAGCAGCTTAGGGGGTAACATTCAGTACTTC
>-|-|TRBV7-8|TRBJ1-2
CASSPFREGYGYTF
TGTGCCAGCAGCCCATTCAGGGAGGGCTATGGCTACACCTTC
>-|many|TRBV7-8|TRBJ1-3
CASSSVSGGNTIYF
TGTGCCAGCAGCTCAGTCTCGGGTGGAAACACCATATATTTT
>TRBD1|once|TRBV15|TRBJ2-5
CATSSSTGQIQETQYF
TGTGCCACCAGCAGCTCGACGGGACAGATACAAGAGACCCAGTACTTC
>TRBD1|-|TRBV11-3|TRBJ1-1
CAIQGAAEAFF
TGTGCCATCCAGGGGGCCGCTGAAGCTTTCTTT
>TRBD1|many|TRBV28|TRBJ1-5
CASRGQGNQPQHF
TGTGCCAGCCGTGGACAGGGCAATCAGCCCCAGCATTTT
>-|many|TRBV12-3/TRBV12-4|TRBJ2-7
CASGGFYEQYF
TGTGCCAGCGGCGGGTTTTACGAGCAGTACTTC
>-|many|TRBV2|TRBJ1-3
CASSEPEIRNTIYF
TGTGCCAGCAGTGAGCCAGAGATCAGAAACACCATATATTTT
>-|many|TRBV4-3|TRBJ2-4
CASSYGTGDKNIQYF
TGCGCCAGCAGCTACGGAACGGGAGACAAAAACATTCAGTACTTC
>TRBD1|-|TRBV27|TRBJ1-5
CASSTTGWGNQPQHF
TGTGCCAGCAGTACGACAGGGTGGGGCAATCAGCCCCAGCATTTT
>TRBD2|many|TRBV30|TRBJ2-7
CAWSTGLAGSYEQYF
TGTGCCTGGAGTACGGGACTAGCGGGTTCCTACGAGCAGTACTTC
>-|-|TRBV5-1|TRBJ1-1
CASSQGHKNTEAFF
TGCGCCAGCAGCCAGGGACACAAGAACACTGAAGCTTTCTTT
>-|many|TRBV10-2|TRBJ2-7
CASSEGSFSYEQYF
TGCGCCAGCAGTGAAGGTAGCTTCTCCTACGAGCAGTACTTC